The clone carrying this TCR beta chain was picked up a small number of times. Its antigen remains unidentified. There are 15 residues in the CDR3. J gave up 4 bases and V 6 bases, and 10 bases lay outside the gene matches. After 5'RACE with constant-segment primers, TCR alpha and TCR beta cDNA libraries carrying sample barcodes and UMIs were obtained. Each CDR3 protein gets one entry after TCRdb re-called the 5' RACE reads with MiXCR. Of 500,000 to 600,000 distinct CDR3 sequences detected, roughly 17% appear once; the ten largest clones hold around 12%. The sample belongs to a study of T-cell memory formation after mild COVID-19. Turning to the study itself: Clusters of TCRs were largely donor specific.

Whole-study results and caveats: Cross-reactive memory appears to have joined, as suggested by some responding clones showing up in pre-infection memory. Whereas later expanders leaned CD4+, clones contracting day 15 to 85 showed a balanced CD4/CD8 makeup.

The V call is TRBV12-3 or TRBV12-4, the J call TRBJ1-1, with 8 bases that match TRBD1. Sequencing was performed on PBMCs or a T cell subset sorted from them (not recorded which). The TCR originated in an adult woman who had mild COVID-19 (a few samples of this study predate the infection). Cell type and time point are not known. The CDR3 nucleotides read TGTGCCAGCAGCTTGACAGGGGTTCAGAGCACTGAAGCTTTCTTT. Translated: CASSLTGVQSTEAFF.